The present T cell receptor beta chain was sequenced within a study of cytomegalovirus exposure and HLA in healthy donors. Study as a whole: Researchers previously reported finding about 110 million unique TCR beta sequences from about 179 million T cells.

This clone was seen only a few times. Per germline, CDR1 SGHTS and CDR2 YDEGEE. This CDR3 has 15 amino acids. V lost 4 bases to trimming and J lost 5 bases; unmatched junction nucleotides: 9. Donors were nominally healthy when sampled, though unrecorded immune exposures were likely. The PCR used 60 Vbeta and 13 Jbeta primers. Some clones are missing from TCRdb's copy, which holds only in-frame ones; the method was immunoSEQ multiplex PCR. The sample lists around 200,000 clones; 79% were seen once. The sequence derives from a woman aged 25-40 years in good health and CMV-seropositive. The sequenced sample consisted of PBMCs. V usage is TRBV5-8 and J usage is TRBJ1-5; TRBD1 matches at 7 bases. The DNA for the CDR3 is TGTGCCAGCAGCCCGCGGGACAGCGTTCATCAGCCCCAGCATTTT. The encoded protein is CASSPRDSVHQPQHF. The variable domain in full, completed from reference TRBV5-8 and TRBJ1-5, reads EAGVTQSPTHLIKTRGQQATLRCSPISGHTSVYWYQQALGLGLQFLLWYDEGEERNRGNFPPRFSGRQFPNYSSELNVNALELEDSALYLCASSPRDSVHQPQHFGDGTRLSIL.